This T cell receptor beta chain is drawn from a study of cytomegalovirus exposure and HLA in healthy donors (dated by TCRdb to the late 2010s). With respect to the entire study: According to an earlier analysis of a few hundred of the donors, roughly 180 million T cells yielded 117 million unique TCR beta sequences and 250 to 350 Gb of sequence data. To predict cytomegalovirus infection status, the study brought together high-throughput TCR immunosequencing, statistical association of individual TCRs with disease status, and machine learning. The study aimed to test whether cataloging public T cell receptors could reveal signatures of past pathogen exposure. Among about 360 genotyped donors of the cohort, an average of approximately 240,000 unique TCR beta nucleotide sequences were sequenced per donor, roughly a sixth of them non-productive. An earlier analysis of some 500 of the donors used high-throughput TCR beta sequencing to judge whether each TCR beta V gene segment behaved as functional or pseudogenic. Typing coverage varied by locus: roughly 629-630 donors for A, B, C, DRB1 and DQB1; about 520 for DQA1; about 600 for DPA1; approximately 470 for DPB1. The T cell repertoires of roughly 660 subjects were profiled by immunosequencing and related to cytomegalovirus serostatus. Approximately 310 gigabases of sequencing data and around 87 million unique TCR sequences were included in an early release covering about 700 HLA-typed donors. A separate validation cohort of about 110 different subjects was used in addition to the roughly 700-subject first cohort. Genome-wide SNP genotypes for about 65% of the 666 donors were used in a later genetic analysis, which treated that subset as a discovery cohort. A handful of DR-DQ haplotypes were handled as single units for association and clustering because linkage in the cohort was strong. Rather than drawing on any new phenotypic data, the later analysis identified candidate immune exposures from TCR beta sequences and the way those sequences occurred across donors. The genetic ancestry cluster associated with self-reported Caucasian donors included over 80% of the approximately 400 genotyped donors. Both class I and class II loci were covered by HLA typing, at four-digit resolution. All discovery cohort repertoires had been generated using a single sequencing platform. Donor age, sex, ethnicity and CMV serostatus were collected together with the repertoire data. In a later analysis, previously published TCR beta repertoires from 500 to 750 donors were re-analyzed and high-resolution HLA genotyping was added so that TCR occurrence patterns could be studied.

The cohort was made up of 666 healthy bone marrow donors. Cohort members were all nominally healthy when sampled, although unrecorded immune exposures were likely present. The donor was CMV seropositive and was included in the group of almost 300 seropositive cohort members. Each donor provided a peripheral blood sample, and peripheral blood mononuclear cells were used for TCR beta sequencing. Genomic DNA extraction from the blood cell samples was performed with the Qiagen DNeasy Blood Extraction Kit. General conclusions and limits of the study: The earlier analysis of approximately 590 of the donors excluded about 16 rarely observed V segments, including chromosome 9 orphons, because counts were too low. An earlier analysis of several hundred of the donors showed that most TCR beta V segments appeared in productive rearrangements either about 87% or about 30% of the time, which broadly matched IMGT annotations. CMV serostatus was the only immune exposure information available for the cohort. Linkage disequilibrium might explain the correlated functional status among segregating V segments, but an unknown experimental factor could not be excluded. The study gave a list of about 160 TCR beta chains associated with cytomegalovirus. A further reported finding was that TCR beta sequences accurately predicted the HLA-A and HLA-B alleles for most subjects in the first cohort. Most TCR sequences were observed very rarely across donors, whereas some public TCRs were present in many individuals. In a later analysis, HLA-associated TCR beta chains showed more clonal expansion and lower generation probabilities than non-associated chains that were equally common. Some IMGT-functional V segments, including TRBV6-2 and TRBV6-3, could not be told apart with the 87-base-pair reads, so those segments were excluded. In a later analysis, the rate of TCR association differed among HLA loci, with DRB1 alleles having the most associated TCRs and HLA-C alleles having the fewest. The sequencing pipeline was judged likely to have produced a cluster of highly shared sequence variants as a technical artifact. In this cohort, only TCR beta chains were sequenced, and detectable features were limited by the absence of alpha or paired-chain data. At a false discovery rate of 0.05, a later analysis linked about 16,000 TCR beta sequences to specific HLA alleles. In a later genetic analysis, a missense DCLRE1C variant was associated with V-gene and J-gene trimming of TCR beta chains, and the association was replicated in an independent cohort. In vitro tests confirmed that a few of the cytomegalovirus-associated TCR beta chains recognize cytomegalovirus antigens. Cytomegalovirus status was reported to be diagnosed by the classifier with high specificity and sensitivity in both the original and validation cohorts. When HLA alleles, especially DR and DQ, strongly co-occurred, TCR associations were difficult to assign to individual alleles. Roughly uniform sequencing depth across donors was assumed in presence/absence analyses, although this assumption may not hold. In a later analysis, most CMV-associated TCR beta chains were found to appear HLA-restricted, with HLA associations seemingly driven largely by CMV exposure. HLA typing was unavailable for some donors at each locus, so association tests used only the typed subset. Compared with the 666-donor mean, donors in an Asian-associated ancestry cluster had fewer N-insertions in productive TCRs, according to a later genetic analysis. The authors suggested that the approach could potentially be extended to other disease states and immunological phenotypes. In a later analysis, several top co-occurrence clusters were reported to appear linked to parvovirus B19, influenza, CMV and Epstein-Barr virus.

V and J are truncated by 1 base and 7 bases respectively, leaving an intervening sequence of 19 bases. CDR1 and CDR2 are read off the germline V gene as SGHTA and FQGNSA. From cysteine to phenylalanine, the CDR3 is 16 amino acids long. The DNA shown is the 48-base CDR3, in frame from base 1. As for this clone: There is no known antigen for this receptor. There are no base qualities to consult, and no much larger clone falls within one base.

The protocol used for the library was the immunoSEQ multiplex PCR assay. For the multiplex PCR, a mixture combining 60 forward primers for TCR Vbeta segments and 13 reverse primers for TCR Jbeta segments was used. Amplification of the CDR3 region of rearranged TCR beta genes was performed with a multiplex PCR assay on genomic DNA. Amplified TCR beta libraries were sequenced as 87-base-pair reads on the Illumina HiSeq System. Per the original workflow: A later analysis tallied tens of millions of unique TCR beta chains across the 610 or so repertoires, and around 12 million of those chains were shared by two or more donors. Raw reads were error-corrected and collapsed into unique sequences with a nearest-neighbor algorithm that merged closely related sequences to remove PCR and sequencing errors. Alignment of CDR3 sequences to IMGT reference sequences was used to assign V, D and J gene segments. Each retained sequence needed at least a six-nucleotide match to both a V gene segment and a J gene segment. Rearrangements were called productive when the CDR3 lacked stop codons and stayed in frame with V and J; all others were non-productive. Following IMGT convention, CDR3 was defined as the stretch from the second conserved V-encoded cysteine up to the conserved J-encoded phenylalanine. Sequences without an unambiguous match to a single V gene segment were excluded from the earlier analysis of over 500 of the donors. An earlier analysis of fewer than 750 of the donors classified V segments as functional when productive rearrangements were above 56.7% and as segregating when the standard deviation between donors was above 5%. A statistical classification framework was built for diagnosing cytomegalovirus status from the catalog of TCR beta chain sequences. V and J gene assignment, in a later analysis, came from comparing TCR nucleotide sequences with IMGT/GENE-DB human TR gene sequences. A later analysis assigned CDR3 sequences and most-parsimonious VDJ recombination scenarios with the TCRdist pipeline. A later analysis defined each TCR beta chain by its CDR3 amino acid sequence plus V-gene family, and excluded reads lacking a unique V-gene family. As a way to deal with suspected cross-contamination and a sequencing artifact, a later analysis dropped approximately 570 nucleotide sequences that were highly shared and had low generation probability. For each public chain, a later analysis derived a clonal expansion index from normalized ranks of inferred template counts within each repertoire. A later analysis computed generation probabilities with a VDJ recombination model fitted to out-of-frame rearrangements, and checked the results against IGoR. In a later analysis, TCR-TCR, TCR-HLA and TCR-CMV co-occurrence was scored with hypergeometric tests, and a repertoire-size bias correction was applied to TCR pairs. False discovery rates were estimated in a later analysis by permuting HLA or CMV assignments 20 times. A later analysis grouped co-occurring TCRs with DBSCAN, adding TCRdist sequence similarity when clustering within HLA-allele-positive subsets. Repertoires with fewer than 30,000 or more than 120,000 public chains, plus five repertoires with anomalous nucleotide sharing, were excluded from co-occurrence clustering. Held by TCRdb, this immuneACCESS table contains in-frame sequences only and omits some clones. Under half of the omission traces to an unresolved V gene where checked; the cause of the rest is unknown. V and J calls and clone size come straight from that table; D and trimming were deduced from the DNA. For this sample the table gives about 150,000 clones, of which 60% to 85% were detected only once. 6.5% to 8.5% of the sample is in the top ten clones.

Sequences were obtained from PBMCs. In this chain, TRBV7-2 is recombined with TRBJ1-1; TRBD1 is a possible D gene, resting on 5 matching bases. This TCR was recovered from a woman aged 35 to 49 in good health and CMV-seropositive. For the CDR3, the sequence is CASSLVGPDKSGEAFF. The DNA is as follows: TGTGCCAGCAGCTTAGTAGGCCCGGACAAGTCTGGTGAAGCTTTCTTT.